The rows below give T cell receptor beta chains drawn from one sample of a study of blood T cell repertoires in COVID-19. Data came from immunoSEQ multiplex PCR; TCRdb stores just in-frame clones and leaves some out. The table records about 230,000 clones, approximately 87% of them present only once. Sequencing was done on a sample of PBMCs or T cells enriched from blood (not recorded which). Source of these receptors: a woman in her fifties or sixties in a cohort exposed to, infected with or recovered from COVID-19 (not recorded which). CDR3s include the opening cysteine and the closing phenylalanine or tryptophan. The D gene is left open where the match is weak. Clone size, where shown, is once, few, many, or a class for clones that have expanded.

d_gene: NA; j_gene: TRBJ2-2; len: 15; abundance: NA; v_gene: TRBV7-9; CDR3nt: TGTGCCAGCAGACAGGACAGCCGGAACACCGGGGAGCTGTTTTTT; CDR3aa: CASRQDSRNTGELFF
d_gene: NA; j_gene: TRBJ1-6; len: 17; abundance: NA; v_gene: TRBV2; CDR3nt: TGTGCCAGCAAGAGGTATCTGTGGCGGGGCAAGGATTCACCCCTCCACTTT; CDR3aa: CASKRYLWRGKDSPLHF
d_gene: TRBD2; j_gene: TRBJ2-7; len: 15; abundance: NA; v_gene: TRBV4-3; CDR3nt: TGCGCCAGCAGCCAAGGGGCCGGGGGGGACTACGAGCAGTACTTC; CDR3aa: CASSQGAGGDYEQYF
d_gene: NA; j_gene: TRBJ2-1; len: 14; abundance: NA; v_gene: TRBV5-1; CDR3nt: TGCGCCAGCAGCTTGGCCGTCGGGGGCAATGAGCAGTTCTTC; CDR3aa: CASSLAVGGNEQFF
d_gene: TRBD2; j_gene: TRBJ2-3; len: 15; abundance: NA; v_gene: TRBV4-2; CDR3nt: TGTGCCAGCAGCCAGCCCGGGACTAGCGACGATACGCAGTATTTT; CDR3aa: CASSQPGTSDDTQYF
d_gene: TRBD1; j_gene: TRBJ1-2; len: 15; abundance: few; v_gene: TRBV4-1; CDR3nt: TGCGCCAGCAGCCAAGAGTGGACAGGGGTAGGTGGCTACACCTTC; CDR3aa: CASSQEWTGVGGYTF
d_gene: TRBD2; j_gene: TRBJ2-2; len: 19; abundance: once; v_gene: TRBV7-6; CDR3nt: TGTGCCAGCAGCTTAATAACCGTAATAGGGGAGGGGTACACCGGGGAGCTGTTTTTT; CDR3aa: CASSLITVIGEGYTGELFF
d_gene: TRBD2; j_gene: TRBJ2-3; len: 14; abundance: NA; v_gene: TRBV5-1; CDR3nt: TGCGCCAGCAGTGCTAGCGGGGGGGCCGGTACGCAGTATTTT; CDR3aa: CASSASGGAGTQYF
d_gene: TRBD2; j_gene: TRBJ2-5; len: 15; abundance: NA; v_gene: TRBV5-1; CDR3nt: TGCGCCAGCAGCCAACCGGGGGGGCTGGCGGAGACCCAGTACTTC; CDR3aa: CASSQPGGLAETQYF
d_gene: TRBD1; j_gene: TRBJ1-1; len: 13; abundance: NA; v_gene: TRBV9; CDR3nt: TGTGCCAGCAGCCCGGGGGGACAGGGAGAAGCTTTCTTT; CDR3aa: CASSPGGQGEAFF
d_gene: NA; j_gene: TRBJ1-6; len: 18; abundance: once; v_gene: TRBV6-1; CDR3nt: TGTGCCAGCAGTGCGATAAGAGGGGGATTGATGTATAATTCACCCCTCCACTTT; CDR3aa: CASSAIRGGLMYNSPLHF
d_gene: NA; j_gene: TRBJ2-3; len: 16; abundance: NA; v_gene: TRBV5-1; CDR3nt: TGCGCCAGCAGCCCGGGGTCCTCCCTTTTCACAGATACGCAGTATTTT; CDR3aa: CASSPGSSLFTDTQYF
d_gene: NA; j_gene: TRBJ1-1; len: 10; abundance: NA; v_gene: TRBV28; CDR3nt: TGTGCCAGCAGGACAAACGAAGCTTTCTTT; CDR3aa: CASRTNEAFF
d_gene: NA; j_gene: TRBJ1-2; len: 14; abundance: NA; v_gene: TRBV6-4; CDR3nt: TGTGCCAGCAGCGATAATCGCGGGGGAGGGGGCTACACCTTC; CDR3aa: CASSDNRGGGGYTF
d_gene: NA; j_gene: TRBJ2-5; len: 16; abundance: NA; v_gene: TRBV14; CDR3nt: TGTGCCAGCAGCCAAACCTATCAGGGGCGGAAAGAGACCCAGTACTTC; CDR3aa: CASSQTYQGRKETQYF
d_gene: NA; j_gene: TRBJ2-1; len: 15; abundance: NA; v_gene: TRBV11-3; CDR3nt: TGTGCCAGCAGCCCCGCGGGGGCGCGGGGGAATGAGCAGTTCTTC; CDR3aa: CASSPAGARGNEQFF
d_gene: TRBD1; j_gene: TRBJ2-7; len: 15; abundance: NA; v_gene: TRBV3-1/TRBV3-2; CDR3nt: TGTGCCAGCAGCCAGATGCGGACAGGGAGGTACGAGCAGTACTTC; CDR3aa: CASSQMRTGRYEQYF
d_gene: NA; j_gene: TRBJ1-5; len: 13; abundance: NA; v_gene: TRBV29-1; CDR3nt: TGCAGCGTTGAGGTGGGCGACAATCAGCCCCAGCATTTT; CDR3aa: CSVEVGDNQPQHF
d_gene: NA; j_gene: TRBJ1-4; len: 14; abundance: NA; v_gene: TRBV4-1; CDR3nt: TGCGCCAGCAGCCAAGGGATAGGGAGGGAAAAACTGTTTTTT; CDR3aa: CASSQGIGREKLFF
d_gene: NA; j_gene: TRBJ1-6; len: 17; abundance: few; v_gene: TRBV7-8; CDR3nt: TGTGCCAGCAGCTTAGATCGGGGTATCCCCTATAATTCACCCCTCCACTTT; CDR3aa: CASSLDRGIPYNSPLHF
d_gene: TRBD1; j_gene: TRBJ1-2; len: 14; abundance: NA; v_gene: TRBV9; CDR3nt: TGTGCCAGCAGCGTAGGAGAGGGGGCCTATGGCTACACCTTC; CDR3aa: CASSVGEGAYGYTF
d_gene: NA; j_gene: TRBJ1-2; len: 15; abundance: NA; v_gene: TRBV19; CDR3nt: TGTGCCAGTAGCCAGTATGCCCCACCTAACTATGGCTACACCTTC; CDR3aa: CASSQYAPPNYGYTF
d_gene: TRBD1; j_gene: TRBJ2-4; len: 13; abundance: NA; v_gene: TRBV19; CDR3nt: TGTGCCAGTAGGGGACAGGCCGAAAACATTCAGTACTTC; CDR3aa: CASRGQAENIQYF
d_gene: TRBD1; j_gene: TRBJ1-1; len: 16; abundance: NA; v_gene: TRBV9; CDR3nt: TGTGCCAGCAGCGTAGATCAGGGGGCTTTGAACACTGAAGCTTTCTTT; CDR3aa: CASSVDQGALNTEAFF
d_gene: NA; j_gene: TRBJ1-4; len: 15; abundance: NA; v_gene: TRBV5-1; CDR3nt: TGCGCCAGCAGCTTGGTCGGTCGGGACACCGGAAAACTGTTTTTT; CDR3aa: CASSLVGRDTGKLFF
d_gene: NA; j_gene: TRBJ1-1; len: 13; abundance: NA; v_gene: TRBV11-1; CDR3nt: TGTGCCAGCAGCCTAACAGGGAACACTGAAGCTTTCTTT; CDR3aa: CASSLTGNTEAFF
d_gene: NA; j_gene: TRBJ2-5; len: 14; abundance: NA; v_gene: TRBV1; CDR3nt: TGCACCAGCAGCCAACCGGGGGGGAAAGAGACCCAGTACTTC; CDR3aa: CTSSQPGGKETQYF
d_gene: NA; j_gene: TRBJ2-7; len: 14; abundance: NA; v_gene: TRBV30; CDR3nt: TGTGCCCCAAAGGGGCGTAGTGCGCCCTACGAGCAGTACTTC; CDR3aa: CAPKGRSAPYEQYF
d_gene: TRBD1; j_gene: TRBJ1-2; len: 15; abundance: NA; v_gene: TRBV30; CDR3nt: TGTGCCTGGACGCGGGACAGGCAAACCAACTATGGCTACACCTTC; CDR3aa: CAWTRDRQTNYGYTF
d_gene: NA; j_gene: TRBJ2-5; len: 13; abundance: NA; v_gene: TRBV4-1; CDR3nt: TGCGCCAGCAGCCAAGATCGTTCCGGGACCCAGTACTTC; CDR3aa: CASSQDRSGTQYF
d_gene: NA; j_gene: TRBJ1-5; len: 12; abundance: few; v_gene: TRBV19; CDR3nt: TGTGCCAGTAGTATAGTACAGGGTCCCCAGCATTTT; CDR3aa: CASSIVQGPQHF
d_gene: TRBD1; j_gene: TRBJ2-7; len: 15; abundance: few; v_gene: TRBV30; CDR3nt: TGTGCCTGGAGGCGATGGGACAGGGGGGCCTACGAGCAGTACTTC; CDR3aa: CAWRRWDRGAYEQYF
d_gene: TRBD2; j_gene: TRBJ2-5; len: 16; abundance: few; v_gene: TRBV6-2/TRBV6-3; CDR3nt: TGTGCCAGCAGCAAGGGACTAGCGGGGGCCCGGGGGTCCCAGTACTTC; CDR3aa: CASSKGLAGARGSQYF
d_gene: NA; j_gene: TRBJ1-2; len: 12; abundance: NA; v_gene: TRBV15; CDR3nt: TGTGCCACCAGCAGAGATATCTATGGCTACACCTTC; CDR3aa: CATSRDIYGYTF
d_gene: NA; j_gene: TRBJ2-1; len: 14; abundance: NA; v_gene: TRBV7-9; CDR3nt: TGTGCCAGCAGCTTAGATCAGGGATCAAATGAGCAGTTCTTC; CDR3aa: CASSLDQGSNEQFF
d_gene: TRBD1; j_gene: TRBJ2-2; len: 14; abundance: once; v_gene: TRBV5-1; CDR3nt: TGCGCCAGCAGCCCGGGACAGGGAGCCGGGGAGCTGTTTTTT; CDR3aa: CASSPGQGAGELFF